Each of the 26 T cell receptor beta chains below was sequenced from the same sample in a study of blood T cell repertoires in COVID-19. The data were produced by immunoSEQ multiplex PCR, yet TCRdb's version contains in-frame clones alone and is incomplete. Found here are about 170,000 clones, 74% of them singletons; the top ten hold less than 3%. Specimen: peripheral blood. These receptors originate from a woman over 75 with acute or convalescent COVID-19.

This clone was detected only a few times. A read error may produce the germline difference seen at one junction end. The V gene is TRBV28, the J gene TRBJ2-3, with 8 positions matching TRBD2. The CDR3 has 13 residues. Germline V gene sequence: CDR1 MDHEN, CDR2 SYDVKM. CDR3 in DNA: TGTGCCAGCAGCGGACTCGGGGGGGTAGCGACGGATTTT. Amino acid sequence: CASSGLGGVATDF.

The V call is TRBV6-6, the J call TRBJ2-1; 7 bases line up with TRBD1. Germline lookup yields CDR1 MNHNY and CDR2 SVGAGI (reference sequence). V shed 6 bases and J 7 bases; nucleotides not matched to a gene: 9. This CDR3 is 14 amino acids long. CDR3 loop: CASRPGQGVNEQFF. CDR3 sequence (DNA): TGTGCCAGCAGGCCTGGGCAGGGGGTGAATGAGCAGTTCTTC.

This sequence joins TRBV7-8 and TRBJ2-7, with 12 bases lining up with TRBD2. The germline V gene has CDR1 SGHVS and CDR2 FQNEAQ. The CDR3 is 18 residues long. With V trimmed by 2 bases and J by 1 base, 9 bases remained unmatched. CDR3 in amino acids: CASSLSPTSGRPSYEQYF. The CDR3 DNA reads TGTGCCAGCAGCTTATCCCCAACTAGCGGGAGGCCGTCCTACGAGCAGTACTTC.

The chain combines TRBV10-1 with TRBJ2-7; D perhaps matches TRBD2 (6 bases). The CDR3 is 16 residues long. Trimming took 9 bases from V and 0 from J, leaving 21 bases between them. Germline CDR1 and CDR2: WNHNN and SYGVQD (reference sequence). The CDR3, as DNA: TGCGCCAGATCGCAGTTTTACGGGACTTACTCCTACGAGCAGTACTTC. Translated, it gives CARSQFYGTYSYEQYF.

This clone was counted between two and nine times. J is TRBJ1-5 and V is TRBV4-3; 9 bases map to TRBD1. The junction had 9 bases not matched to a gene; V was cut back by 3 bases and J by 6 bases. CDR1 is LGHNA and CDR2 is YSLEER in the germline V gene. CDR3 length: 16 amino acids. The CDR3: CASSHTGGPGFQPQHF. The CDR3 DNA follows: TGCGCCAGCAGCCATACAGGGGGCCCGGGTTTTCAGCCCCAGCATTTT.

The chain links TRBV27 to TRBJ1-2, with a weak D call TRBD1 (6 bases). The length of the CDR3 is 15 residues. The V end lost 5 bases, the J end lost 2 bases, and 15 bases lay between the germline ends. The germline gives CDR1 MNHEY, CDR2 SMNVEV (reference sequence). Here the CDR3 reads CASSHSFTGNYGYTF. The CDR3 bases are TGTGCCAGCAGTCATTCCTTCACAGGGAACTATGGCTACACCTTC.

The rearrangement joins TRBV6-5 to TRBJ1-4; 10 bases line up with TRBD1. The CDR3 runs to 16 residues. From germline, CDR1 is MNHEY and CDR2 SVGAGI. The junction had 3 bases not matched to a gene; V was cut back by 0 bases and J by 5 bases. The CDR3 DNA sequence: TGTGCCAGCAGTTACTCAATGGGACAGGGGAATGAAAAACTGTTTTTT. It translates to CASSYSMGQGNEKLFF.

This chain joins TRBV24-1 and TRBJ1-2; TRBD1 is a possible D gene (5 bases). This CDR3 spans 12 amino acids. The V end lost 5 bases, the J end lost 9 bases, and 12 bases lay between the germline ends. Germline assignment: CDR1 KGHDR and CDR2 SFDVKD. The CDR3 is CATSAVQGSYTF. The CDR3 nucleotides read TGTGCCACCAGTGCTGTTCAGGGAAGCTACACCTTC.

The chain joins TRBV19 to TRBJ2-2; 10 bases are shared with TRBD1. V lost 11 bases to trimming and J lost 4 bases; unmatched junction nucleotides: 7. The germline V gene has CDR1 LNHDA and CDR2 SQIVND (reference sequence). The CDR3 runs 14 residues. DNA for the CDR3: TGTGCCGTCTCCGGGACAGGGGCCACCGGGGAGCTGTTTTTT. Translation gives CAVSGTGATGELFF.

The chain has TRBV7-3 and TRBJ2-2, with D tentatively TRBD2 (6 bases). V lost 5 bases and J lost 2, with 15 bases in between. The CDR3 sequence is 16 residues long. Germline-derived CDR1 and CDR2 are SGHTA and FQGTGA. The chain's CDR3 is CASSPKRRENTGELFF. CDR3 nucleotide sequence: TGTGCCAGCAGCCCCAAACGGCGGGAAAACACCGGGGAGCTGTTTTTT.

The genes are TRBV5-1 and TRBJ1-5, with 7 positions matching TRBD1. Germline V CDR1 and CDR2: SGHRS, YFSETQ. The V and J ends lost 8 bases and 4 bases, in that order; junction bases with no gene match: 9. The CDR3 length is 14 residues. DNA for the CDR3: TGCGCCAGTCCCCGCGACAGGGAAAATCAGCCCCAGCATTTT. Its translation is CASPRDRENQPQHF.

A few counts support this clone. The chain employs TRBV27 and TRBJ1-2; 7 bases are a match to TRBD1. The J segment lost 9 bases and the V segment lost 3 bases, leaving 4 bases of the junction unmatched. Germline V gene lookup returns CDR1 MNHEY and CDR2 SMNVEV (reference sequence). The CDR3 covers 12 residues. CDR3 region: CASSFDRARYTF. In DNA form, the CDR3 reads TGTGCCAGCAGTTTCGACAGGGCCCGCTACACCTTC.

The chain combines TRBV2 with TRBJ2-7; D ambiguous. Germline CDR1 is SNHLY and CDR2 is FYNNEI. Trimming removed 1 base at V and 0 bases at J, with 10 bases between. The CDR3 has 15 residues. CDR3 sequence: CASSEGALYSYEQYF. The DNA for the CDR3 is TGTGCCAGCAGTGAAGGGGCACTTTACTCCTACGAGCAGTACTTC.

J is TRBJ2-2 and V is TRBV24-1; 9 nucleotides align to TRBD1. Germline CDR1 is KGHDR and CDR2 is SFDVKD. J gave up 1 base and V 3 bases, and 5 bases lay outside the gene matches. The CDR3 is made up of 17 amino acids. For the CDR3, the DNA is TGTGCCACCAGTGATCCATGGGACAGGGAGAACACCGGGGAGCTGTTTTTT. Amino acid sequence: CATSDPWDRENTGELFF.

The rearrangement links TRBV7-2 to TRBJ2-6, with D possibly matching TRBD1 (6 bases). The CDR3 has 17 residues. Germline CDR1 reads SGHTA; CDR2 reads FQGNSA. V lost 4 bases, J lost 0 bases, and 13 bases lay in between. CDR3: CASSSGTNPSGANVLTF. In DNA form, the CDR3 reads TGTGCCAGCAGCTCCGGGACAAACCCCTCTGGGGCCAACGTCCTGACTTTC. The full variable domain, completed using reference TRBV7-2 and TRBJ2-6, is GAGVSQSPSNKVTEKGKDVELRCDPISGHTALYWYRQSLGQGLEFLIYFQGNSAPDKSGLPSDRFSAERTGGSVSTLTIQRTQQEDSAVYLCASSSGTNPSGANVLTFGAGSRLTVL.

The genes are TRBV3-1 (or the pseudogene TRBV3-2) and TRBJ1-1; 7 positions agree with TRBD1. Trimming removed 7 bases from V and 1 base from J; junction bases left unmatched: 9. This CDR3 has 15 residues. In germline, CDR1 is LGHDT, CDR2 YNNKEL (reference sequence). CDR3 residues: CASTGTDLWNTEAFF. The CDR3 DNA reads TGTGCCAGCACGGGGACAGACCTTTGGAACACTGAAGCTTTCTTT.

V and J are TRBV7-2 and TRBJ2-1; D is unclear. The CDR3 is 13 amino acids. Trimming removed 5 bases from V and 8 bases from J, with 13 bases in between. CDR1 is SGHTA and CDR2 is FQGNSA in the germline V gene. The CDR3 coding sequence is TGTGCCAGCAGCAACAACCTTGCGGATGAGCAGTTCTTC. Translation: CASSNNLADEQFF.

V and J are TRBV10-3 and TRBJ2-1; the D gene is possibly TRBD2 (6 bases). The CDR3 covers 13 residues. The V and J ends lost 6 bases and 5 bases respectively, with 11 bases between them. Germline-derived CDR1 and CDR2 are ENHRY and SYGVKD. CDR3 sequence: CAIRGTGDNEQFF. The CDR3 DNA reads as TGTGCCATCAGGGGGACGGGGGACAATGAGCAGTTCTTC.

The V and J genes are TRBV24-1 and TRBJ2-5; D is uncertain. The CDR3 totals 10 residues. The germline V gene has CDR1 KGHDR and CDR2 SFDVKD. CDR3 protein: CASDGETQYF. The CDR3, as DNA: TGTGCTTCCGACGGGGAGACCCAGTACTTC.

The chain recombines TRBV7-9 with TRBJ1-6; D unresolved. With 5 bases removed from V and 11 bases from J, the gap between germline ends came to 10 bases. CDR3 length: 12 residues. CDR1 is SEHNR and CDR2 is FQNEAQ in the germline V gene (reference sequence). The CDR3 nucleotides are TGTGCCAGCAGCCCCCCCCTTCCACCCCTCCACTTT. It codes for CASSPPLPPLHF.

The chain carries TRBV4-2 and TRBJ1-5; 7 bases line up with TRBD1. Germline V CDR1 and CDR2: LGHNA, YNFKEQ. The length of the CDR3 is 16 residues. J gave up 4 bases and V 1 base, and 7 bases lay outside the gene matches. CDR3 sequence reads: CASSQAGQGDNQPQHF. The CDR3 nucleotides read TGTGCCAGCAGCCAAGCGGGCCAGGGGGATAATCAGCCCCAGCATTTT.

The chain joins TRBV5-1 to TRBJ2-7; D not certain. CDR1 is SGHRS and CDR2 is YFSETQ in the germline V gene. V was clipped by 1 base and J by 2 bases, with 7 bases between them. The CDR3 has 13 residues. CDR3 sequence reads: CASSLTVAYEQYF. The CDR3 nucleotides read TGCGCCAGCAGCTTGACGGTGGCCTACGAGCAGTACTTC. Full variable domain (rest looked up from reference TRBV5-1 and TRBJ2-7): KAGVTQTPRYLIKTRGQQVTLSCSPISGHRSVSWYQQTPGQGLQFLFEYFSETQRNKGNFPGRFSGRQFSNSRSEMNVSTLELGDSALYLCASSLTVAYEQYFGPGTRLTVT.

V and J are TRBV19 and TRBJ1-6; D unresolved. Germline assignment: CDR1 LNHDA and CDR2 SQIVND (reference sequence). This CDR3 has 16 amino acids. Deletions cut 2 bases from V and 5 bases from J, with 13 bases between. In DNA, the CDR3 is TGTGCCAGTAGTATAATTCAGACGGGAAATAATTCACCCCTCCACTTT. Translated, it gives CASSIIQTGNNSPLHF.

This chain uses TRBV12-2 with TRBJ2-1; the table gives TRBD2 as D, unverified against the DNA. TRBV12-2 is given as a pseudogene. The CDR3 contains 19 residues. CDR3 in amino acids: CASRSPRQTSGRLGTGQFF. DNA for the CDR3: TGTGCAAGTCGCTCCCCCCGTCAGACTAGCGGGAGGCTCGGTACTGGGCAGTTCTTC.

This clone was seen a few times. V usage is TRBV2 and J usage is TRBJ2-7; D is possibly TRBD2 (7 bases). V was clipped by 2 bases and J by 1 base, with 12 bases between them. This CDR3 region has 15 residues. CDR1 and CDR2 (germline): SNHLY, FYNNEI. Here the CDR3 reads CASSESGGRSYEQYF. CDR3 DNA: TGTGCCAGCAGTGAATCGGGGGGCCGATCCTACGAGCAGTACTTC.

The V and J genes are TRBV19 and TRBJ2-5, with no clear D. The germline V gene encodes CDR1 LNHDA and CDR2 SQIVND (reference sequence). The CDR3 contains 14 residues. V dropped 3 bases and J dropped 1 base, with 9 bases sitting between them. The DNA for the CDR3 is TGTGCCAGTAGTATCTCGGCGGTCCAAGAGACCCAGTACTTC. Protein: CASSISAVQETQYF.